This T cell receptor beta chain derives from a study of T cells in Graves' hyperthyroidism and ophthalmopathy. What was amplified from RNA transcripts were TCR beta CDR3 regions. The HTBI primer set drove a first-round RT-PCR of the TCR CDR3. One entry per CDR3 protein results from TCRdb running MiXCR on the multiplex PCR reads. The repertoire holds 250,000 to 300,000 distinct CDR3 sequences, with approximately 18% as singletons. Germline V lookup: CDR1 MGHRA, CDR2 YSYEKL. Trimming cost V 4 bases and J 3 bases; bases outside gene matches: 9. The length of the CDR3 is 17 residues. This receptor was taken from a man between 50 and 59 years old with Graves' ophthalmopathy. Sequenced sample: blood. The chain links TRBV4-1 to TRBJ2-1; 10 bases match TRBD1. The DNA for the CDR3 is TGCGCCAGCAGCCGAGACTCTAGGGACAGGGGCTACAATGAGCAGTTCTTC. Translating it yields CASSRDSRDRGYNEQFF.